This T cell receptor beta chain stems from a study of blood T cell repertoires in COVID-19. In the study overall: There were acute and convalescent COVID-19 samples, and they came from the United States, Italy and Spain. PBMCs, B-cell-depleted T cells, or T cells were the source of the cDNA or gDNA that made up the material.

Source study methods: The authors estimated nucleated cell counts from reference gene primer amplification. The table came from immunoSEQ multiplex PCR; TCRdb's copy has only in-frame clones and leaves some out. V, J and clone size are those of that table, while D and trimming were read from the DNA. This table has some 150,000 clones, about 80% appearing once. Trimming took off 0 bases at V and 7 bases at J, with 9 bases between the two ends. The CDR3 runs to 14 residues. Germline-derived CDR1 and CDR2 are SGHVS and FNYEAQ. The receptor comes from a human donor in a cohort sampled during active COVID-19. The chain has TRBV7-6 and TRBJ2-2; TRBD1 might be the D (5 bases). Sequenced input: peripheral blood. CDR3 amino acids: CASSLAVGVGELFF. The DNA of the CDR3 is TGTGCCAGCAGCTTAGCGGTAGGGGTCGGGGAGCTGTTTTTT.